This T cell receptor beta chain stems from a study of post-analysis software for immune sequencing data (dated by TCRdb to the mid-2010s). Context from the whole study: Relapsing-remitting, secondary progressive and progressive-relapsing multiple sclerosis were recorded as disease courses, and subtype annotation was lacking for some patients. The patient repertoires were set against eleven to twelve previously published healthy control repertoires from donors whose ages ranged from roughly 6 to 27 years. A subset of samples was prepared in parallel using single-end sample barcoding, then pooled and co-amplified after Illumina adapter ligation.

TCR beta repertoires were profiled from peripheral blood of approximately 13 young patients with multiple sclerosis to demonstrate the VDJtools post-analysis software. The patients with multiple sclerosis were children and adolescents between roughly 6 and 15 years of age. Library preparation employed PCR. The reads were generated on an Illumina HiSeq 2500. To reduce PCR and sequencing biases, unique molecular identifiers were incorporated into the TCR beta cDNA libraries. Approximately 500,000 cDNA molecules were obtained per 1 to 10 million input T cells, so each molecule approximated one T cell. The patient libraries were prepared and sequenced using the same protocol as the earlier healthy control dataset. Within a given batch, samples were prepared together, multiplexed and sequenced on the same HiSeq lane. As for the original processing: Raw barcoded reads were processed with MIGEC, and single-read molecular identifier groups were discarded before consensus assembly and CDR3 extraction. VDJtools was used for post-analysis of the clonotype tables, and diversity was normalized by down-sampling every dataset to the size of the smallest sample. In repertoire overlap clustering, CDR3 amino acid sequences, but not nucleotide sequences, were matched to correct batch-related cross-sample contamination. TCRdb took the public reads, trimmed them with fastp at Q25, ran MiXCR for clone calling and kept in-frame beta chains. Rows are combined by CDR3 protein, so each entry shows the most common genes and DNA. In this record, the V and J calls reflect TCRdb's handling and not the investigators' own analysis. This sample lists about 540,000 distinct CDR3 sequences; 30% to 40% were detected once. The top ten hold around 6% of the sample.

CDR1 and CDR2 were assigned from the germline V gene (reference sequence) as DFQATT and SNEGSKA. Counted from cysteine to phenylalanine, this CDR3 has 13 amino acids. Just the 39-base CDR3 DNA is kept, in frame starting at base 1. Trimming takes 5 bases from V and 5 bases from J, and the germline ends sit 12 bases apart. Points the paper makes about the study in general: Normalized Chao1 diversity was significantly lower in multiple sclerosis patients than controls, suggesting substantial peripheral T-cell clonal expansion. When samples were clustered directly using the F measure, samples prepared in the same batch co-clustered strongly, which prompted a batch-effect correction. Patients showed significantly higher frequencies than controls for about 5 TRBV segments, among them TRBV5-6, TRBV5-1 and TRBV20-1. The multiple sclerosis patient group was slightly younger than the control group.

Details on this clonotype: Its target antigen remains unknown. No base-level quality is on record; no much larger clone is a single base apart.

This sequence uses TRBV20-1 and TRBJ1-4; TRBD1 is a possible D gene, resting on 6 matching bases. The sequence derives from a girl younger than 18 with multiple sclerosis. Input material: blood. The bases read TGCAGTGCTCGACAGGATTGGAATGAAAAACTGTTTTTT. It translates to CSARQDWNEKLFF.